These 20 T cell receptor beta chains share one sample of origin, sequenced in a study of beta chain features in type 1 diabetes. Whole-study findings and limits: Among all four CD4+ subsets, Type 1 diabetes patients had TCRB CDR3s that were moderately but significantly shorter.

Antigen specificity for these receptors is unknown. cDNA synthesis used the whole RNA isolate, giving expressed TCRB sequences. Only in-frame clones appear in the TCRdb table, and some are missing; sequencing was by immunoSEQ multiplex PCR. The sample consists of about 14,000 clones, 65% of them appearing once. Material: stem cell memory CD4+ T cells from blood. These receptor sequences come from a woman between 18 and 30 years old with type 1 diabetes.

V and J are TRBV5-1 and TRBJ2-7, with TRBD2 matching over 13 bases. The CDR3 is 15 residues long. Germline lookup yields CDR1 SGHRS and CDR2 YFSETQ. With 2 bases clipped from V and 6 bases from J, the junction kept 5 bases outside the gene matches. CDR3 protein: CASSLLAGGSREQYF. The CDR3 nucleotides are TGCGCCAGCAGCTTACTAGCGGGAGGGTCCCGCGAGCAGTACTTC. Full variable domain (outside the CDR3, taken from reference TRBV5-1 and TRBJ2-7): KAGVTQTPRYLIKTRGQQVTLSCSPISGHRSVSWYQQTPGQGLQFLFEYFSETQRNKGNFPGRFSGRQFSNSRSEMNVSTLELGDSALYLCASSLLAGGSREQYFGPGTRLTVT.

This chain links TRBV5-1 with TRBJ2-3, with D tentatively TRBD2 (6 bases). V was clipped by 2 bases and J by 2 bases, with 12 bases between them. From germline, CDR1 is SGHRS and CDR2 YFSETQ. The CDR3 is 15 residues long. The DNA for the CDR3 is TGCGCCAGCAGCTTTTGGGACTCCGACACAGATACGCAGTATTTT. Its protein product is CASSFWDSDTDTQYF.

V and J are TRBV29-1 and TRBJ1-2; D gene ambiguous. Trimming removed 2 bases at V and 4 bases at J, with 11 bases between. Germline CDR1 and CDR2: SQVTM and ANQGSEA. CDR3 length: 13 amino acids. CDR3 sequence: CSVEWSQIYGYTF. In DNA, the CDR3 is TGCAGCGTTGAATGGTCACAGATCTATGGCTACACCTTC.

The chain carries TRBV2 and TRBJ2-3; D is possibly TRBD1 (5 bases). With 4 bases removed from V and 2 bases from J, the gap between germline ends came to 13 bases. The CDR3 has 15 amino acids. The germline gives CDR1 SNHLY, CDR2 FYNNEI. CDR3 amino acids: CASSVQGWATDTQYF. CDR3 sequence (DNA): TGTGCCAGCAGTGTGCAGGGATGGGCCACAGATACGCAGTATTTT.

The CDR3 is CASSSSKTGIYEQYF. In DNA, the CDR3 is TGTGCCAGCAGTAGCAGCAAGACGGGGATCTACGAGCAGTACTTC. The genes are TRBV6-1 and TRBJ2-7; a weak D match, TRBD2 (5 bases). The germline CDR1 and CDR2 sequences are MNHNS and SASEGT. V was shortened by 5 bases and J by 3 bases, with 17 bases between the two germline ends. The CDR3 spans 15 residues.

The chain has TRBV19 and TRBJ1-5, with D hard to call. The CDR3 totals 15 residues. V was cut by 6 bases and J by 0 bases, with 12 bases left in between. Germline V lookup: CDR1 LNHDA, CDR2 SQIVND (reference sequence). CDR3 loop: CASRTGGNSNQPQHF. The DNA of the CDR3 is TGTGCCAGTAGAACGGGAGGGAATAGCAATCAGCCCCAGCATTTT.

This clone was detected only a few times. V usage is TRBV7-2 and J usage is TRBJ1-5; D uncertain. The CDR3 consists of 13 residues. Germline lookup yields CDR1 SGHTA and CDR2 FQGNSA. V was pared by 1 base and J by 5 bases, with 6 bases between. As DNA, the CDR3 is TGTGCCAGCAGCTTAGGGGCCGATCAGCCCCAGCATTTT. Translation gives CASSLGADQPQHF.

The chain combines TRBV29-1 with TRBJ1-5; 7 bases are shared with TRBD1. This CDR3 comprises 12 residues. Trimming cost V 4 bases and J 7 bases; bases outside gene matches: 4. Germline-derived CDR1 and CDR2 are SQVTM and ANQGSEA. The CDR3 DNA follows: TGCAGCGTTGGACAGGGTGGGCAGCCCCAGCATTTT. Residues: CSVGQGGQPQHF.

The rearrangement uses TRBV7-2 and TRBJ2-7, with 10 bases that match TRBD1. Germline assignment: CDR1 SGHTA and CDR2 FQGNSA. This CDR3 has 15 residues. Losses at the gene ends were 5 bases for V and 2 bases for J; bases not matched to a gene: 6. CDR3 DNA sequence: TGTGCCAGCAGCACCCGGACAGGGGGAACCTACGAGCAGTACTTC. Residues: CASSTRTGGTYEQYF.

The J gene is TRBJ1-1, the V gene TRBV19; D remains unclear. Germline CDR1 reads LNHDA; CDR2 reads SQIVND (reference sequence). This CDR3 spans 14 amino acids. Trimming removed 5 bases from V and 0 bases from J, with 10 bases in between. The CDR3: CASSSQALNTEAFF. The CDR3, as DNA: TGTGCCAGTAGTTCTCAGGCACTGAACACTGAAGCTTTCTTT. Full variable domain (outside the CDR3, taken from reference TRBV19 and TRBJ1-1): DGGITQSPKYLFRKEGQNVTLSCEQNLNHDAMYWYRQDPGQGLRLIYYSQIVNDFQKGDIAEGYSVSREKKESFPLTVTSAQKNPTAFYLCASSSQALNTEAFFGQGTRLTVV.

V is TRBV18 and J is TRBJ2-1, with D perhaps matching TRBD2 (5 bases). CDR3 length: 14 amino acids. Trimming removed 6 bases at V and 3 bases at J, with 12 bases between. Germline CDR1 is KGHSH and CDR2 is LQKENI. The CDR3 DNA follows: TGTGCCAGCTCCCCCGGCGGAGGCTACAATGAGCAGTTCTTC. This gives the protein CASSPGGGYNEQFF.

The chain employs TRBV11-2 and TRBJ2-1; weak D call: TRBD1 (6 bases). The CDR3 runs 16 residues. V lost 1 base and J lost 5, with 15 bases in between. The germline gives CDR1 SGHAT, CDR2 FQNNGV. The CDR3 loop reads CASSLAPQGTDNEQFF. DNA for the CDR3: TGTGCCAGCAGCTTAGCCCCGCAGGGGACGGACAATGAGCAGTTCTTC.

The CDR3 nucleotides read TGTGCCACCAGCAACACCAATCAGCCCCAGCATTTT. It translates to CATSNTNQPQHF. The chain has TRBV15 and TRBJ1-5, with D unresolved. CDR1 is LNHNV, CDR2 YYDKDF, per germline (reference sequence). V lost 4 bases to trimming and J lost 3 bases, with 4 bases between them. There are 12 residues in the CDR3.

This clone was counted only a few times. The gene calls are TRBV5-4 and TRBJ1-1, with 7 bases fitting TRBD1. The length of the CDR3 is 14 residues. The germline V gene encodes CDR1 SGHNT and CDR2 YYREEE (reference sequence). Losses at the gene ends were 4 bases for V and 3 bases for J; bases not matched to a gene: 6. The CDR3 DNA reads as TGTGCCAGCAGCGGCCGGGACAGCTACACTGAAGCTTTCTTT. Amino acid sequence: CASSGRDSYTEAFF.

The rearrangement joins TRBV11-2 to TRBJ2-5, with D tentatively TRBD1 (6 bases). The ends were cut back, 0 bases at V and 4 bases at J, with 12 bases in the middle. The CDR3 totals 15 residues. Germline values: CDR1 SGHAT, CDR2 FQNNGV. The CDR3 nucleotides read TGTGCCAGCAGCTTAGATCCCGCAGGGGTAGAGACCCAGTACTTC. Encoded protein: CASSLDPAGVETQYF.

The rearrangement joins TRBV7-2 to TRBJ1-5; no clear D gene. Germline-derived CDR1 and CDR2 are SGHTA and FQGNSA. The CDR3 is made up of 16 amino acids. Trimming took off 1 base at V and 1 base at J, with 11 bases between the two ends. This CDR3 reads CASSLGGSLSNQPQHF. DNA for the CDR3: TGTGCCAGCAGCTTAGGTGGCAGTCTGAGCAATCAGCCCCAGCATTTT.

The rearrangement links TRBV9 to TRBJ1-2; a possible D gene is TRBD1 (6 bases). CDR1 is SGDLS and CDR2 is YYNGEE in the germline V gene. Deletions cut 3 bases from V and 7 bases from J, with 19 bases between. The CDR3 totals 15 residues. DNA for the CDR3: TGTGCCAGCAGCGGAGATTTGATAGGGACATTTGGCTACACCTTC. Amino acids: CASSGDLIGTFGYTF.

This chain joins TRBV5-4 and TRBJ2-3, with a tentative D call TRBD2 (5 bases). The CDR3 covers 15 residues. Germline CDR1 and CDR2: SGHNT and YYREEE (reference sequence). The V end was cut by 4 bases, the J end by 2 bases, with 14 bases between. The CDR3: CASSPAIAYTDTQYF. Written as DNA, the CDR3 is TGTGCCAGCAGCCCCGCGATAGCGTACACAGATACGCAGTATTTT. The full variable domain, completed using reference TRBV5-4 and TRBJ2-3, is ETGVTQSPTHLIKTRGQQVTLRCSSQSGHNTVSWYQQALGQGPQFIFQYYREEENGRGNFPPRFSGLQFPNYSSELNVNALELDDSALYLCASSPAIAYTDTQYFGPGTRLTVL.

This clone has just a few counts. This chain connects TRBV11-3 to TRBJ2-2, with 7 bases fitting TRBD2. The V segment lost 5 bases and the J segment 2 bases; nucleotides outside the gene matches: 5. Per germline, CDR1 SGHNT and CDR2 YENEEA. The CDR3 consists of 15 residues. CDR3 DNA sequence: TGTGCCAGCAGCCCAACTAGCGTCAACACCGGGGAGCTGTTTTTT. This gives the protein CASSPTSVNTGELFF.

The J gene is TRBJ2-5, the V gene TRBV6-7, with 9 bases aligning to TRBD1. TRBV6-7 is given ORF status, its function remaining uncertain. V lost 11 bases to trimming and J lost 0 bases; unmatched junction nucleotides: 10. The CDR3 loop spans 15 amino acids. The CDR3 is CAPPPDRGYQETQYF. The CDR3 region has the DNA TGTGCCCCTCCCCCGGACAGGGGTTACCAAGAGACCCAGTACTTC.